Listed below are T cell receptor beta chains from one sample, sequenced in a study of cytomegalovirus exposure and HLA in healthy donors. Profiling relied on immunoSEQ multiplex PCR, and the TCRdb table lists in-frame clones only, not all of them. The sample contains roughly 100,000 clones, around 70% of which appear only once. The material sequenced was PBMCs. These receptors all come from a man in his forties in good health and CMV-seronegative. The CDR3 runs from the conserved cysteine through the conserved F or W. A D gene is named only where the DNA matches it firmly. Size values are once, few and many counts, or a class for expanded clones, and some rows have none.

-	TRBD1	TRBV19	14	TRBJ2-1	TGTGCCAGTAGTTGGGGGACAGGGTTCAGCGAGCAGTTCTTC	CASSWGTGFSEQFF
-	-	TRBV2	13	TRBJ1-2	TGTGCCAGCACCCTCGGGGGGGGAAGTGGCTACACCTTC	CASTLGGGSGYTF
-	TRBD2	TRBV11-2	16	TRBJ2-2	TGTGCCAGCAGCTCAGGAGCTAGCGGGAGAGCCGGGGAGCTGTTTTTT	CASSSGASGRAGELFF
-	-	TRBV27	13	TRBJ1-6	TGTGCCTGTCGTCCTGCCTATAATTCACCCCTCCACTTT	CACRPAYNSPLHF
few	-	TRBV19	13	TRBJ2-1	TGTGCCAGTAGTATCGACAGTTACAATGAGCAGTTCTTC	CASSIDSYNEQFF
-	-	TRBV5-1	17	TRBJ2-5	TGCGCCAGCAGCTTGGCCGTTTATGGGGGAGGAGGGGAGACCCAGTACTTC	CASSLAVYGGGGETQYF
-	-	TRBV25-1	14	TRBJ1-6	TGTGCCAGCAGTCCACGGGGGGGGAATTCACCCCTCCACTTT	CASSPRGGNSPLHF
-	-	TRBV19	15	TRBJ1-3	TGTGCCAGTACTCTGGACGGGAACTCTGGAAACACCATATATTTT	CASTLDGNSGNTIYF
-	-	TRBV11-2	13	TRBJ1-2	TGTGCCAGCAGCTTAGCGCGGGTCTATGGCTACACCTTC	CASSLARVYGYTF
-	TRBD1	TRBV19	16	TRBJ1-5	TGTGCCAGTAGTATAGTGGGACAGGGGGCCCGTCAGCCCCAGCATTTT	CASSIVGQGARQPQHF
few	TRBD2	TRBV19	15	TRBJ2-7	TGTGCCAGTAGTATAGGCGGGGGGGCCGCCTACGAGCAGTACTTC	CASSIGGGAAYEQYF
-	-	TRBV7-2	13	TRBJ1-4	TGTGCCAGCAGCTTATCCAGGGTTGAAAAACTGTTTTTT	CASSLSRVEKLFF
-	-	TRBV6-5	13	TRBJ2-5	TGTGCCAGCAGTTTGGCAGTCCAAGAGACCCAGTACTTC	CASSLAVQETQYF
-	TRBD2	TRBV4-1	15	TRBJ2-3	TGCGCCAGCAGCCAAGATCCCGGGACTAGTAATACGCAGTATTTT	CASSQDPGTSNTQYF
-	TRBD1	TRBV25-1	14	TRBJ1-5	TGTGCCAGCAGTGGGGACAGGGTAAATCAGCCCCAGCATTTT	CASSGDRVNQPQHF
-	-	TRBV7-9	13	TRBJ2-4	TGTGCCAGCAGCTTAGGAGGGTTAAACATTCAGTACTTC	CASSLGGLNIQYF
-	-	TRBV2	13	TRBJ2-5	TGTGCCAGCAGTCGACAGCAACAAGAGACCCAGTACTTC	CASSRQQQETQYF
-	-	TRBV29-1	11	TRBJ2-1	TGCAGCGTTGAAAGGGGAAATGAGCAGTTCTTC	CSVERGNEQFF
-	-	TRBV7-9	16	TRBJ2-1	TGTGCCAGCAGCTGGGGCGGGGTTAGTTCCTACAATGAGCAGTTCTTC	CASSWGGVSSYNEQFF
once	-	TRBV2	16	TRBJ1-1	TGTGCCAGCAGTGATTCAGACATGAAGATGAACACTGAAGCTTTCTTT	CASSDSDMKMNTEAFF
-	TRBD1	TRBV5-1	14	TRBJ1-2	TGCGCCAGCAACCGGGACAGCACTAACTATGGCTACACCTTC	CASNRDSTNYGYTF
-	-	TRBV21-1	16	TRBJ2-7	TGTGCCAGCAGCTCCCCCCAACTAGCGAGCTCCTACGAGCAGTACTTC	CASSSPQLASSYEQYF
once	TRBD1	TRBV11-3	14	TRBJ2-7	TGTGCCAGCAGCTTAGGGACAGGCCTCTACGAGCAGTACTTC	CASSLGTGLYEQYF
-	-	TRBV7-9	15	TRBJ1-1	TGTGCCAGCAGCCCGAAGGAGAGGTTGAACACTGAAGCTTTCTTT	CASSPKERLNTEAFF
-	TRBD2	TRBV5-4	14	TRBJ2-3	TGTGCCAGTACACTAGCGGGAAAACCAGATACGCAGTATTTT	CASTLAGKPDTQYF
few	TRBD1	TRBV2	12	TRBJ1-2	TGTGCCAGCTTTAGGACAGGTTATGGCTACACCTTC	CASFRTGYGYTF
few	TRBD2	TRBV7-2	17	TRBJ2-3	TGTGCCAGCAGCCCTCGGGCTAGCGGCCAGGCAGGAGATACGCAGTATTTT	CASSPRASGQAGDTQYF